The next 6 T cell receptor beta chains were all read from a single sample in a study of human T cells and chemical hapten exposure. TCRdb called the RACE reads again in MiXCR, with one record for every CDR3 protein. The sample has about 190,000 distinct CDR3 sequences; about 25% are singletons. Sample time point: patch test 3, about 24 weeks after DPC sensitization. Treatment meaning: therapeutic diphenylcyclopropenone sensitization with weekly scalp DPC. Material: whole blood, obtained in connection with sensitization to the hapten diphenylcyclopropenone (DPC). The origin of the receptors is a woman aged 40 to 50 with alopecia areata. Some clones in this sample may be carry-over from other donors' samples.

This clonotype occurred many times. The genes are TRBV10-3 and TRBJ2-1; D possibly corresponds to TRBD1 (6 bases). This CDR3 is 15 amino acids long. The germline CDR1 and CDR2 sequences are ENHRY and SYGVKD. Trimming left V 6 bases short and J 9 bases short, with 21 bases between. The DNA for the CDR3 is TGTGCCATCAGCTGGGCCAACTCAGGGGACGGTGAGCAGTTCTTC. Its translation: CAISWANSGDGEQFF.

The table lists this clonotype with a few counts. V is TRBV6-2 or TRBV6-3 and J is TRBJ2-7, with 7 bases fitting TRBD2. Germline V lookup: CDR1 MNHEY, CDR2 SVGEGT. The CDR3 runs 13 residues. V dropped 2 bases and J dropped 6; count of bases not matched to a gene: 4. CDR3 amino acids: CASSYGRTSEQYF. DNA of the CDR3: TGTGCCAGCAGTTACGGACGGACTAGCGAGCAGTACTTC.

CDR3 in amino acids: CASRSPRTGAYEQYF. The CDR3 DNA follows: TGTGCCAGCAGGTCCCCCCGGACAGGTGCTTACGAGCAGTACTTC. The J gene is TRBJ2-7, the V gene TRBV6-5, with 7 bases lining up with TRBD1. The V segment lost 6 bases and the J segment 4 bases; nucleotides outside the gene matches: 12. The CDR3 runs to 15 residues. CDR1 MNHEY and CDR2 SVGAGI come from the germline V gene.

This clonotype was detected a few times. V and J are TRBV5-6 and TRBJ1-5, with D perhaps TRBD1 (5 bases). This CDR3 has 16 residues. CDR1 and CDR2 from the germline V gene are SGHDT and YYEEEE. V lost 1 base, J lost 2 bases, and 13 bases lay in between. CDR3 sequence: CASSLYGGVGNQPQHF. Written as DNA, the CDR3 is TGTGCCAGCAGCTTGTATGGGGGAGTTGGCAATCAGCCCCAGCATTTT.

The table lists this clonotype with a few counts. The rearrangement joins TRBV20-1 to TRBJ1-4; D unresolved. Germline V lookup: CDR1 DFQATT, CDR2 SNEGSKA (reference sequence). This CDR3 contains 13 residues. The ends were cut back, 3 bases at V and 2 bases at J, with 7 bases in the middle. CDR3 sequence (DNA): TGCAGTGCTAGTCGGTCGACTAATGAAAAACTGTTTTTT. This encodes CSASRSTNEKLFF.

This sequence joins TRBV7-2 and TRBJ1-3; tentatively, D is TRBD1 (5 bases). The CDR3 is made up of 15 amino acids. Per germline, CDR1 SGHTA and CDR2 FQGNSA. The V gene lost 0 bases and the J gene lost 4 bases, with 10 bases spanning the gap. The CDR3 reads CASSLASQGGNTIYF. Here the CDR3 DNA reads TGTGCCAGCAGCTTAGCCAGCCAGGGAGGAAACACCATATATTTT.